What follows are 31 T cell receptor beta chains derived from one specimen sequenced in a study of identical twins (dated by TCRdb to 2015 to 2016). Library generation was performed with 5' RACE. TCRdb lists the instrument as Illumina HiSeq 2000. TCRdb handled the public reads itself, with Q25 trimming in fastp and clone calling in MiXCR, and kept productive beta chains. A single entry per CDR3 protein holds the most common genes and DNA from its merged rows. The sample yields around 470,000 distinct CDR3 sequences; approximately 15% were counted once. The top ten clonotypes cover roughly 0.5% of the sample. These data also formed part of another study, on yellow fever vaccine responses in identical twins.

What was sequenced was CD4+ T cells sorted from blood. The receptors come from a woman aged 18-29 years in good health.

This chain connects TRBV20-1 to TRBJ2-7; D gene ambiguous. The CDR3 is made up of 12 amino acids. Trimming left V 4 bases short and J 1 base short, with 8 bases between. The germline CDR1 and CDR2 sequences are DFQATT and SNEGSKA (reference sequence). The CDR3 reads CSANEVSYEQYF. CDR3 in DNA: TGCAGTGCTAACGAGGTGTCCTACGAGCAGTACTTC.

The chain carries TRBV7-2 and TRBJ2-5; no clear D gene. The CDR3 is made up of 11 amino acids. CDR1 is SGHTA and CDR2 is FQGNSA in the germline V gene. Trimming stripped 5 bases from V and 5 bases from J, with 6 bases between. The CDR3 protein is CASSGKETQYF. The CDR3, as DNA: TGTGCCAGCAGCGGTAAGGAGACCCAGTACTTC.

This clonotype was found a few times. This CDR3 is CASSRTSLGEDSGHSGANVLTF. The CDR3 bases are TGCGCCAGCAGCCGCACCTCATTAGGGGAGGATAGCGGGCACTCTGGGGCCAACGTCCTGACTTTC. The rearrangement links TRBV4-1 to TRBJ2-6; 7 nucleotides match TRBD2. Trimming took 4 bases from V and 0 from J; bases not matched to a gene: 21. In germline, CDR1 is MGHRA, CDR2 YSYEKL. The CDR3 contains 22 residues.

The rearrangement joins TRBV20-1 to TRBJ2-7; D is unclear. Between the trimmed V and J ends, which lost 3 bases and 6 bases, there was a span of 15 bases. CDR1 is DFQATT and CDR2 is SNEGSKA in the germline V gene (reference sequence). This CDR3 is 13 amino acids long. The CDR3 here is CSASKSSRSEQYF. CDR3 nucleotide sequence: TGCAGTGCTAGCAAGTCCAGCCGGTCCGAGCAGTACTTC.

A few counts support this clonotype. V usage is TRBV7-2 and J usage is TRBJ2-7; a weak D match, TRBD1 (5 bases). Germline CDR1 is SGHTA and CDR2 is FQGNSA. The CDR3 contains 11 residues. Trimming removed 1 base from V and 9 bases from J, with 7 bases in between. This CDR3 is CASSLGQGQYF. The DNA for the CDR3 is TGTGCCAGCAGCTTAGGGCAGGGGCAGTACTTC.

This clonotype was detected once. The rearrangement links TRBV5-5 to TRBJ2-7, with D possibly being TRBD1 (6 bases). From germline, CDR1 is SGHKS and CDR2 YYEKEE (reference sequence). Deletions cut 5 bases from V and 10 bases from J, with 49 bases between. The CDR3 consists of 23 residues. CDR3: CASRTDSSMPLGAFFFLLISQYF. CDR3 nucleotide sequence: TGTGCCAGCAGGACAGATTCATCCATGCCCCTGGGGGCCTTTTTCTTCCTCCTGATTTCCCAGTACTTC.

This chain connects TRBV28 to TRBJ2-3; possibly TRBD2 for D (6 bases). Trimming stripped 6 bases from V and 3 bases from J, with 13 bases between. The CDR3 loop spans 14 amino acids. Germline V gene sequence: CDR1 MDHEN, CDR2 SYDVKM. The DNA for the CDR3 is TGTGCCAGCAGGGTCGGGAGAAAGACAGATACGCAGTATTTT. Encoded protein: CASRVGRKTDTQYF.

This clonotype came up a few times. The chain couples TRBV7-2 to TRBJ1-2; no definite D call. The CDR3 runs to 15 residues. Germline V gene sequence: CDR1 SGHTA, CDR2 FQGNSA. Trimming took off 3 bases at V and 8 bases at J, with 19 bases between the two ends. CDR3 amino acids: CASSLSFGITGGYTF. The DNA for the CDR3 is TGTGCCAGCAGCTTGTCTTTCGGGATTACCGGCGGCTACACCTTC.

The chain is built from TRBV5-1 and TRBJ2-7; D possibly matches TRBD1 or TRBD2 (5 bases each). The CDR3 has 15 residues. In germline, CDR1 is SGHRS, CDR2 YFSETQ. The ends were cut back, 1 base at V and 2 bases at J, with 13 bases in the middle. The CDR3 bases are TGCGCCAGCAGCTTGACCGGGACCGAGACCTACGAGCAGTACTTC. Translation: CASSLTGTETYEQYF.

The chain employs TRBV6-2 or TRBV6-3 and TRBJ1-2, with TRBD1 identical over 7 bases. This CDR3 has 16 amino acids. The J segment lost 4 bases and the V segment lost 5 bases, leaving 13 bases of the junction unmatched. CDR1 is MNHEY and CDR2 is SVGEGT in the germline V gene. As DNA, the CDR3 is TGTGCCAGCAGTCCTACCATGAAGGGGGCGACCTATGGCTACACCTTC. Protein: CASSPTMKGATYGYTF.

The chain links TRBV11-2 to TRBJ2-7; TRBD2 matches 10 bases. Germline trimming cut 5 bases from V and 3 bases from J; bases unmatched to any gene: 7. From germline, CDR1 is SGHAT and CDR2 FQNNGV. This CDR3 spans 15 amino acids. CDR3 coding DNA: TGTGCCAGCAGCCAACTAGCGGGGTCAGTCTACGAGCAGTACTTC. This encodes CASSQLAGSVYEQYF.

In DNA form, the CDR3 reads TGTGCCAGCAGTCGGAGGGAGGGGGAGACCCAGTACTTC. Translation: CASSRREGETQYF. The rearrangement links TRBV6-1 to TRBJ2-5, with TRBD2 matching over 7 bases. Losses at the gene ends were 5 bases for V and 5 bases for J; bases not matched to a gene: 5. Per the germline V gene, CDR1 is MNHNS and CDR2 is SASEGT. The CDR3 is made up of 13 amino acids.

The gene calls are TRBV6-1 and TRBJ2-7, with 9 nucleotides matching TRBD2. Per germline, CDR1 MNHNS and CDR2 SASEGT. CDR3 length: 13 residues. Germline trimming cut 8 bases from V and 0 bases from J; bases unmatched to any gene: 2. The CDR3 coding sequence is TGTGCCAGCCTAGCGGGAACCTCCTACGAGCAGTACTTC. Its protein product is CASLAGTSYEQYF.

The gene calls are TRBV3-1 and TRBJ2-3; 8 nucleotides align to TRBD2. V trimming: 4 bases; J trimming: 1 base; junction bases outside the gene matches: 4. This CDR3 has 15 amino acids. CDR1 LGHDT and CDR2 YNNKEL come from the germline V gene (reference sequence). CDR3 coding DNA: TGTGCCAGCAGCCCCTTGACTAGCGGCACAGATACGCAGTATTTT. Translating gives CASSPLTSGTDTQYF.

This clonotype was recorded a few times. The chain carries TRBV12-3 or TRBV12-4 and TRBJ2-1; TRBD1 matches 8 bases. V lost 7 bases to trimming and J lost 13 bases; unmatched junction nucleotides: 12. The CDR3 covers 13 residues. DNA of the CDR3: TGTGCCAGCACCATCGGACAGGGCCGCTATCAGTTCTTC. As protein: CASTIGQGRYQFF.

The chain employs TRBV12-3 or TRBV12-4 and TRBJ2-3, with D possibly matching TRBD2 (7 bases). V was clipped by 7 bases and J by 5 bases, with 22 bases between them. This CDR3 region has 16 residues. The CDR3 sequence: CASTSGPAGAGDTQYF. CDR3 bases: TGTGCCAGCACCTCCGGCCCCGCGGGGGCGGGAGATACGCAGTATTTT.

The chain carries TRBV27 and TRBJ2-5; tentatively, D is TRBD1 or TRBD2 (6 bases each). V shed 2 bases and J shed 4 bases, with 17 bases lying between them. This CDR3 contains 16 residues. In germline, CDR1 is MNHEY, CDR2 SMNVEV (reference sequence). CDR3 residues: CASSLDQGRLGETQYF. The CDR3 DNA is TGTGCCAGCAGTTTAGATCAGGGGAGGTTAGGAGAGACCCAGTACTTC.

The chain combines TRBV28 with TRBJ2-7; D is ambiguous. The CDR3 is made up of 14 amino acids. Trimming removed 4 bases at V and 6 bases at J, with 16 bases between. Germline loops: CDR1 MDHEN, CDR2 SYDVKM. CDR3 bases: TGTGCCAGCAGTTCTAAATTTATATTCGTCGAGCAGTACTTC. Encoded protein: CASSSKFIFVEQYF.

This clonotype has at least ten counts. The chain links TRBV12-3 or TRBV12-4 to TRBJ2-7; TRBD1 or TRBD2 may be the D gene (5 bases each). The CDR3 runs 12 residues. V lost 10 bases to trimming and J lost 0 bases, with 10 bases between them. DNA of the CDR3: TGTGCCACCGCCGGGGCCTCCTACGAGCAGTACTTC. Translating gives CATAGASYEQYF.

This clonotype was counted only a few times. J is TRBJ1-5 and V is TRBV12-3 or TRBV12-4; possibly TRBD1 for D (5 bases). The CDR3 is made up of 14 amino acids. V lost 5 bases and J lost 0, with 8 bases in between. As DNA, the CDR3 is TGTGCCAGCAGTCCGACAGTTAGCAATCAGCCCCAGCATTTT. Its translation: CASSPTVSNQPQHF.

The rearrangement uses TRBV4-3 and TRBJ2-7; 11 nucleotides match TRBD1. V was clipped by 3 bases and J by 1 base; unmatched bases: 11. The CDR3 runs 18 residues. CDR1 is LGHNA, CDR2 YSLEER, per germline. CDR3 sequence (DNA): TGCGCCAGCAGCCAGGATCCTCCCGGGACAGGGGGTTCCTACGAGCAGTACTTC. It codes for CASSQDPPGTGGSYEQYF.

This clonotype has ten or more counts. V and J are TRBV15 and TRBJ1-4; D remains unclear. V lost 0 bases and J 7 bases, leaving 9 bases between the germline ends. The CDR3 sequence is 14 residues long. Germline V gene lookup returns CDR1 LNHNV and CDR2 YYDKDF (reference sequence). CDR3 protein: CATSRDSGVEKLFF. The CDR3 bases are TGTGCCACCAGCAGAGATTCTGGAGTTGAAAAACTGTTTTTT.

The rearrangement joins TRBV4-2 to TRBJ2-3; 8 nucleotides agree with TRBD1. Germline assignment: CDR1 LGHNA and CDR2 YNFKEQ. The trim removed 4 bases at V and 4 bases at J, leaving 10 bases unmatched. The CDR3 has 16 amino acids. CDR3 loop: CASSPGQGAGADTQYF. The CDR3 DNA follows: TGTGCCAGCAGCCCAGGGCAGGGGGCAGGTGCAGATACGCAGTATTTT.

This clonotype was recorded only once. The chain recombines TRBV5-1 with TRBJ1-4; D unresolved. V was pared by 4 bases and J by 4 bases, with 14 bases between. CDR3 length: 15 residues. The germline V gene has CDR1 SGHRS and CDR2 YFSETQ. Here the CDR3 DNA reads TGCGCCAGCAGCCCTGGGGTCAGCCTTAATGAAAAACTGTTTTTT. Residues: CASSPGVSLNEKLFF.

This clonotype was seen a handful of times. The CDR3 protein is CASRLEGETQYF. The CDR3 DNA reads TGTGCCAGCAGGCTCGAGGGAGAGACCCAGTACTTC. The gene calls are TRBV2 and TRBJ2-5; D is perhaps TRBD2 (5 bases). The CDR3 consists of 12 residues. CDR1 SNHLY and CDR2 FYNNEI come from the germline V gene. V shed 6 bases and J shed 4 bases, with 9 bases lying between them.

This clonotype occurred once. The V and J genes are TRBV4-1 and TRBJ2-7, with 8 bases identical to TRBD2. The CDR3 is 16 amino acids. With 4 bases clipped from V and 4 bases from J, the junction kept 12 bases outside the gene matches. Germline V gene data show CDR1 as MGHRA and CDR2 as YSYEKL. CDR3 sequence reads: CASSPQREPKVYEQYF. The CDR3 DNA follows: TGCGCCAGCAGCCCTCAGCGGGAGCCGAAAGTTTACGAGCAGTACTTC.

In this sample, this clonotype turned up many times. The chain couples TRBV11-2 to TRBJ2-1; a weak D match, TRBD1 (5 bases). CDR3 length: 15 amino acids. Germline V gene data show CDR1 as SGHAT and CDR2 as FQNNGV. The V gene lost 1 base and the J gene lost 6 bases, with 13 bases spanning the gap. The CDR3 nucleotides read TGTGCCAGCAGCTTAGGCTTAAGGGGAACCAATGAGCAGTTCTTC. Its translation is CASSLGLRGTNEQFF.

This clonotype was seen a few times. The gene calls are TRBV20-1 and TRBJ1-4; the D is unclear. The CDR3 contains 16 residues. The germline gives CDR1 DFQATT, CDR2 SNEGSKA (reference sequence). Deletions cut 3 bases from V and 7 bases from J, with 21 bases between. CDR3 residues: CSASPDVGSRTEKLFF. In DNA form, the CDR3 reads TGCAGTGCTAGCCCGGATGTGGGCAGTAGGACTGAAAAACTGTTTTTT.

This chain links TRBV3-1 with TRBJ2-5, with a tentative D call TRBD2 (6 bases). Per germline, CDR1 LGHDT and CDR2 YNNKEL (reference sequence). The CDR3 has 17 amino acids. Trimming cost V 6 bases and J 5 bases, with 25 bases left between them. CDR3 sequence reads: CASRHANPPSAGETQYF. Here the CDR3 DNA reads TGTGCCAGCAGACACGCCAACCCTCCTAGCGCGGGGGAGACCCAGTACTTC.

The CDR3 loop is CAISALGGTGLIYGYTF. The CDR3 DNA reads TGTGCCATCAGTGCCCTTGGCGGGACAGGCCTGATATATGGCTACACCTTC. The chain uses TRBV10-3 and TRBJ1-2; TRBD1 matches 8 bases. The V segment lost 4 bases and the J segment 5 bases; nucleotides outside the gene matches: 15. CDR3 length: 17 residues. Germline V gives CDR1 ENHRY, CDR2 SYGVKD.

The chain links TRBV20-1 to TRBJ2-7; TRBD2 might be the D (5 bases). Germline CDR1 reads DFQATT; CDR2 reads SNEGSKA (reference sequence). The CDR3 is made up of 13 amino acids. V lost 0 bases, J lost 7 bases, and 13 bases lay in between. This CDR3 is CSARDFLTGEQYF. The CDR3 DNA follows: TGCAGTGCTAGAGATTTCCTCACGGGGGAGCAGTACTTC.